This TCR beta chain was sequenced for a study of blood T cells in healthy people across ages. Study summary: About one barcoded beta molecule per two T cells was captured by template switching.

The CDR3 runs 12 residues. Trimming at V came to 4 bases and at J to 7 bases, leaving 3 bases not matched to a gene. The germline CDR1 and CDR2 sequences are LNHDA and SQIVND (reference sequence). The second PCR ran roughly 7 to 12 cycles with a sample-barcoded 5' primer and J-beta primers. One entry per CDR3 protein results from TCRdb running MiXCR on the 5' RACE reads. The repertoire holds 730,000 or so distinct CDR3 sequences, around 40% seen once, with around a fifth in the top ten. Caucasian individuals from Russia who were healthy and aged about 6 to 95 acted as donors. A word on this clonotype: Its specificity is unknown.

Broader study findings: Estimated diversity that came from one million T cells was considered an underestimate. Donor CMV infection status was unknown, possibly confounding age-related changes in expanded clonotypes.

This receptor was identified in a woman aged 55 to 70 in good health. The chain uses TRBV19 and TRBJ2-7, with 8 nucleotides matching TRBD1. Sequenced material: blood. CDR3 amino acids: CASSTGQAEQYF. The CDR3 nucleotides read TGTGCCAGTAGTACGGGACAGGCGGAGCAGTACTTC.